The subject of this entry is one TCR beta chain. CDR3 size: 15 residues. With 0 bases clipped from V and 9 bases from J, the junction kept 9 bases outside the gene matches. In germline, CDR1 is SGDLS, CDR2 YYNGEE. Original analysis: Scientists estimated how many nucleated cells there were by amplifying reference gene primers. TCRdb's table, derived via immunoSEQ multiplex PCR, lists solely in-frame clones and lacks some. V, J and clone size were drawn from that table, and D and trimming were deduced from the DNA. The sample has 88,000 or so clones; 75% to 90% are singletons. These data originate in a study of blood T cell repertoires in COVID-19.

The genes are TRBV9 and TRBJ2-1; the match to TRBD1 covers 7 bases. Specimen: peripheral blood. This receptor was obtained from a man in his fifties or sixties with acute or convalescent COVID-19. The CDR3 spells CASSVEGVGDSEQFF. The CDR3, as DNA: TGTGCCAGCAGCGTAGAGGGGGTAGGGGACAGTGAGCAGTTCTTC.